One and the same sample provided the 24 T cell receptor beta chains below, sequenced in a study of blood T cell repertoires in COVID-19 (TCRdb year 2020). Library construction relied on the immunoSEQ multiplex PCR assay. In its TCRdb copy, this immuneACCESS table keeps in-frame sequences only and misses some clones. Where compared with another copy, unresolved V genes explain less than half of these, and the others have no known cause. The sample includes a few hundred thousand clones, with around 84% observed a single time. Clones ranked in the top ten supply 2.9% of the sample. The sample taken for sequencing was peripheral blood. Receptors originate from a man over 45 who had recovered from COVID-19.

This clone occurred a few times. The chain has TRBV11-2 and TRBJ2-1; 12 bases fit TRBD2. CDR1 is SGHAT and CDR2 is FQNNGV in the germline V gene. The CDR3 loop spans 16 amino acids. V gave up 5 bases and J gave up 4 bases; unmatched junction bases: 6. CDR3 amino acids: CASSRTSGAVYNEQFF. In DNA, the CDR3 is TGTGCCAGCAGCCGGACTAGCGGGGCAGTATACAATGAGCAGTTCTTC.

The chain combines TRBV18 with TRBJ2-7; TRBD2 aligns across 9 bases. V gave up 4 bases and J gave up 6 bases; unmatched junction bases: 7. This CDR3 contains 14 residues. CDR1 is KGHSH, CDR2 LQKENI, per germline. This chain's CDR3 is CASSQGAGGGEQYF. In DNA, the CDR3 is TGTGCCAGCTCACAAGGAGCGGGAGGAGGCGAGCAGTACTTC.

The chain recombines TRBV7-8 with TRBJ2-1, with D unclear. This CDR3 has 16 amino acids. V was clipped by 1 base and J by 0 bases, with 10 bases between them. Germline CDR1 and CDR2: SGHVS and FQNEAQ. The chain's CDR3 is CASSLVYSSSYNEQFF. CDR3 bases: TGTGCCAGCAGCTTAGTTTACAGTAGCTCCTACAATGAGCAGTTCTTC.

The chain has TRBV6-5 and TRBJ2-7; 8 nucleotides align to TRBD1. The CDR3 covers 16 residues. From germline, CDR1 is MNHEY and CDR2 SVGAGI. The ends lost 0 bases at V and 0 bases at J; junction bases unmatched: 4. Written as DNA, the CDR3 is TGTGCCAGCAGTTACTCCAGGGGGCTTGGCTCCTACGAGCAGTACTTC. Translation: CASSYSRGLGSYEQYF.

This chain joins TRBV6-5 and TRBJ2-3; tentative D call: TRBD1 (5 bases). Germline CDR1 and CDR2: MNHEY and SVGAGI. Trimming left V 6 bases short and J 3 bases short, with 10 bases between. There are 13 residues in the CDR3. The CDR3 sequence: CASSPPGTDTQYF. The CDR3, as DNA: TGTGCCAGCAGCCCGCCAGGGACAGATACGCAGTATTTT.

This chain links TRBV19 with TRBJ1-5; TRBD1 agrees at 7 bases. The junction had 14 bases not matched to a gene; V was cut back by 9 bases and J by 0 bases. This CDR3 contains 17 residues. Germline loops: CDR1 LNHDA, CDR2 SQIVND (reference sequence). Written as DNA, the CDR3 is TGTGCCAGCCAGCGACAGGGTAACATCTATAGCAATCAGCCCCAGCATTTT. Translated: CASQRQGNIYSNQPQHF.

This chain uses TRBV6-5 with TRBJ2-2; TRBD1 matches at 9 bases. CDR3 length: 15 amino acids. Trimming cost V 6 bases and J 4 bases; bases outside gene matches: 6. Germline CDR1 MNHEY, CDR2 SVGAGI. CDR3 residues: CASRWGQGSTGELFF. The DNA for the CDR3 is TGTGCCAGCAGATGGGGACAGGGAAGCACCGGGGAGCTGTTTTTT.

The chain couples TRBV30 to TRBJ1-4; 8 bases match TRBD1. Germline trimming cut 1 base from V and 5 bases from J; bases unmatched to any gene: 0. The germline gives CDR1 GTSNPN, CDR2 SVGIG (reference sequence). This CDR3 contains 13 residues. This chain's CDR3 is CAWSGQGNEKLFF. In nucleotides, the CDR3 is TGTGCCTGGAGTGGACAGGGGAATGAAAAACTGTTTTTT. Together with reference TRBV30 and TRBJ1-4, the CDR3 gives the full variable domain: SQTIHQWPATLVQPVGSPLSLECTVEGTSNPNLYWYRQAAGRGLQLLFYSVGIGQISSEVPQNLSASRPQDRQFILSSKKLLLSDSGFYLCAWSGQGNEKLFFGSGTQLSVL.

The chain uses TRBV28 and TRBJ1-1; possible D gene TRBD1, 6 bases. CDR1 is MDHEN and CDR2 is SYDVKM in the germline V gene. This CDR3 spans 15 amino acids. Trimming pared 3 bases from V and 4 bases from J, leaving 15 bases between. CDR3 bases: TGTGCCAGCAGTTTCAGGGGCGGGAGTATCACTGAAGCTTTCTTT. Translating it yields CASSFRGGSITEAFF.

The J gene is TRBJ1-1, the V gene TRBV5-6; TRBD1 matches at 7 bases. V lost 0 bases to trimming and J lost 8 bases; unmatched junction nucleotides: 4. Germline CDR1 SGHDT, CDR2 YYEEEE. CDR3 length: 13 residues. Written as DNA, the CDR3 is TGTGCCAGCAGCTTGGGCCCAGGGGGAGAAGCTTTCTTT. Its translation is CASSLGPGGEAFF. The complete variable domain, with remaining parts taken from reference TRBV5-6 and TRBJ1-1, reads DAGVTQSPTHLIKTRGQQVTLRCSPKSGHDTVSWYQQALGQGPQFIFQYYEEEERQRGNFPDRFSGHQFPNYSSELNVNALLLGDSALYLCASSLGPGGEAFFGQGTRLTVV.

This clone occurred once. The chain carries TRBV30 and TRBJ2-1; weak D call: TRBD1 (6 bases). Germline V lookup: CDR1 GTSNPN, CDR2 SVGIG (reference sequence). V shed 4 bases and J shed 7 bases, with 17 bases lying between them. This CDR3 has 14 amino acids. The CDR3 DNA follows: TGTGCCTGGAATATGGGGGCAGTATCTAATGAGCAGTTCTTC. This gives the protein CAWNMGAVSNEQFF.

This clone was recorded once. The chain combines TRBV19 with TRBJ1-5; no clear D. Germline V gene data show CDR1 as LNHDA and CDR2 as SQIVND (reference sequence). V lost 3 bases and J lost 3, with 9 bases in between. This CDR3 comprises 14 residues. The CDR3 coding sequence is TGTGCCAGTAGTATGGCAGGAATCAATCAGCCCCAGCATTTT. It codes for CASSMAGINQPQHF. The full variable domain, completed using reference TRBV19 and TRBJ1-5, is DGGITQSPKYLFRKEGQNVTLSCEQNLNHDAMYWYRQDPGQGLRLIYYSQIVNDFQKGDIAEGYSVSREKKESFPLTVTSAQKNPTAFYLCASSMAGINQPQHFGDGTRLSIL.

This chain links TRBV5-8 with TRBJ1-4; D is unresolved. V shed 3 bases and J shed 3 bases, with 12 bases lying between them. The CDR3 is 15 amino acids. Germline V gene data show CDR1 as SGHTS and CDR2 as YDEGEE. The CDR3 loop is CASSWTRRANEKLFF. CDR3 DNA: TGTGCCAGCAGCTGGACCCGGCGGGCTAATGAAAAACTGTTTTTT.

V and J are TRBV5-1 and TRBJ2-1; TRBD2 aligns across 14 bases. V trimming: 4 bases; J trimming: 6 bases; junction bases outside the gene matches: 3. This CDR3 contains 15 residues. CDR1 and CDR2 (germline): SGHRS, YFSETQ. The CDR3 nucleotides read TGCGCCAGCAGCCCGGGACTAGCGGGAGTCAATGAGCAGTTCTTC. Translation: CASSPGLAGVNEQFF.

The chain links TRBV12-2 to TRBJ2-7; TRBD2 is taken as the D call from the table, unchecked against the DNA. TRBV12-2 is a recognized pseudogene. The CDR3 runs to 14 residues. CDR3 residues: CASRPTSGKHEQYF. CDR3 sequence (DNA): TGTGCAAGTCGACCAACTAGCGGGAAACACGAGCAGTACTTC.

The chain joins TRBV20-1 to TRBJ2-1; D unresolved. Germline V gene sequence: CDR1 DFQATT, CDR2 SNEGSKA (reference sequence). The CDR3 extends over 10 amino acids. Trimming removed 6 bases at V and 6 bases at J, with 6 bases between. CDR3 DNA: TGCAGTGCCCCGGGCAATGAGCAGTTCTTC. Amino acids: CSAPGNEQFF.

This clone has a single count. The chain couples TRBV30 to TRBJ1-2; D possibly corresponds to TRBD1 (6 bases). The CDR3 covers 15 residues. V was clipped by 2 bases and J by 2 bases, with 15 bases between them. Per germline, CDR1 GTSNPN and CDR2 SVGIG (reference sequence). CDR3 in amino acids: CAWSLGRGANYGYTF. The DNA of the CDR3 is TGTGCCTGGAGTCTCGGACGGGGGGCGAACTATGGCTACACCTTC.

This clone was counted once. One junction end does not reproduce the germline sequence, and a read error may be involved. The gene calls are TRBV5-4 and TRBJ2-4; maybe TRBD1 (5 bases). The CDR3 has 16 amino acids. Germline CDR1 and CDR2: SGHNT and YYREEE (reference sequence). CDR3 loop: CASSQGGALSKNIQYF. For the CDR3, the DNA is TGTGCCAGCAGCCAGGGTGGGGCGCTCTCCAAGAACATTCAGTACTTC.

This chain joins TRBV24-1 and TRBJ1-5; TRBD1 matches at 7 bases. CDR1 and CDR2 (germline): KGHDR, SFDVKD. The CDR3 is 15 residues long. V shed 4 bases, J shed 3 bases, and the junction held 5 bases outside the gene matches. CDR3 in DNA: TGTGCCACCAGTGAATCGACAGGGTACAATCAGCCCCAGCATTTT. Translation gives CATSESTGYNQPQHF.

This chain connects TRBV18 to TRBJ2-7; D call uncertain. V lost 2 bases to trimming and J lost 10 bases, with 12 bases between them. Germline V gene data show CDR1 as KGHSH and CDR2 as LQKENI. This CDR3 region has 12 residues. CDR3 nucleotides: TGTGCCAGCTCACCAAACGAGGAAGACCAGTACTTC. Amino acids: CASSPNEEDQYF.

This chain uses TRBV19 with TRBJ2-1; the D gene is possibly TRBD1 (6 bases). Germline V gives CDR1 LNHDA, CDR2 SQIVND (reference sequence). Trimming took 2 bases from V and 4 from J, leaving 9 bases between them. The CDR3 runs to 14 residues. The DNA of the CDR3 is TGTGCCAGTAGTATAAGGACAGTTTACAATGAGCAGTTCTTC. Translated, it gives CASSIRTVYNEQFF.

V is TRBV5-1 and J is TRBJ2-1; 10 bases line up with TRBD1. The CDR3 has 15 amino acids. Per germline, CDR1 SGHRS and CDR2 YFSETQ. V shed 4 bases, J shed 2 bases, and the junction held 3 bases outside the gene matches. The CDR3 DNA sequence: TGCGCCAGCAGCCTCGGGACAGGGGCCTACAATGAGCAGTTCTTC. Protein product: CASSLGTGAYNEQFF.

The chain combines TRBV7-9 with TRBJ2-3, with TRBD1 matching 11 bases. Germline assignment: CDR1 SEHNR and CDR2 FQNEAQ (reference sequence). This CDR3 contains 16 residues. The V and J ends lost 5 bases and 2 bases, in that order; junction bases with no gene match: 6. The CDR3 bases are TGTGCCAGCAGCCCCCGGGACAGGGGGACCACAGATACGCAGTATTTT. Protein: CASSPRDRGTTDTQYF. The whole variable domain, filled in from reference TRBV7-9 and TRBJ2-3, reads DTGVSQNPRHKITKRGQNVTFRCDPISEHNRLYWYRQTLGQGPEFLTYFQNEAQLEKSRLLSDRFSAERPKGSFSTLEIQRTEQGDSAMYLCASSPRDRGTTDTQYFGPGTRLTVL.

V usage is TRBV27 and J usage is TRBJ2-7, with D unclear. There are 14 residues in the CDR3. Germline lookup yields CDR1 MNHEY and CDR2 SMNVEV (reference sequence). The ends were cut back, 5 bases at V and 0 bases at J, with 11 bases in the middle. The CDR3 loop reads CASSLTPSSYEQYF. CDR3 nucleotide sequence: TGTGCCAGCAGTCTCACTCCGAGCTCCTACGAGCAGTACTTC.